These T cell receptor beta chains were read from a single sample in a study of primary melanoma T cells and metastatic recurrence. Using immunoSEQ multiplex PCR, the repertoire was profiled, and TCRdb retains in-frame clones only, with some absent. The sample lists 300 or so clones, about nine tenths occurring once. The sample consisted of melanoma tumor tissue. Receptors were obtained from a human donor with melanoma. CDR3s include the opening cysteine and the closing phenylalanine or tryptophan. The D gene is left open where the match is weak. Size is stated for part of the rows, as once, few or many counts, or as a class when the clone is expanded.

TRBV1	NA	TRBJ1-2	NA	CASSQERRGLIYGYTF	TGCGCCAGCAGCCAAGAGAGGAGGGGCCTCATCTATGGCTACACCTTC
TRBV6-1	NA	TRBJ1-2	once	CAISEGSSYGYTF	TGTGCCATCAGTGAAGGATCTAGCTATGGCTACACCTTC
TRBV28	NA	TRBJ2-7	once	CASSPPFIYEQYF	TGTGCCAGCAGTCCTCCCTTTATTTACGAGCAGTACTTC
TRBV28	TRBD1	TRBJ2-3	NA	CASSGPGTGVKNTQYF	TGTGCCAGCAGTGGCCCCGGGACAGGGGTGAAGAATACGCAGTATTTT
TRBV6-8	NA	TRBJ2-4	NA	CASSYVSGLAKNIQYF	TGTGCCAGCAGTTATGTTTCCGGACTAGCCAAAAACATTCAGTACTTC
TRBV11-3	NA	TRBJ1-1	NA	CASSPTAAATNTKAFF	TGTGCCAGCAGCCCCACTGCGGCAGCGACGAACACTAAAGCTTTCTTT
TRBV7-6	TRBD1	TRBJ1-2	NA	CASSLVFGQGAPNYGYTF	TGTGCCAGCAGCTTAGTGTTTGGACAGGGGGCACCTAACTATGGCTACACCTTC
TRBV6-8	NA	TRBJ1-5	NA	CASSLDRPGNQPQHF	TGTGCCAGCAGTCTAGACAGGCCCGGCAATCAGCCCCAGCATTTT
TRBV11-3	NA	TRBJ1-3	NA	CASSLDRISGNTIYF	TGTGCCAGCAGTCTAGACAGGATCTCTGGAAACACCATATATTTT
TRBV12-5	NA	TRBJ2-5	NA	CASSPSRGPETQYF	TGTGCCAGTAGTCCATCCAGGGGCCCAGAGACCCAGTACTTC
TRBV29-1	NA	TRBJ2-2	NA	CASSQGSQRTGELFF	TGCGCCAGCAGCCAAGGGTCGCAGAGGACCGGGGAGCTGTTTTTT
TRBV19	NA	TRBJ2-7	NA	CASSIVGSSYEQYF	TGTGCCAGTAGTATAGTCGGGAGCTCCTACGAGCAGTACTTC
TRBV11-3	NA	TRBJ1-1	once	CASSLRLGNGEAFF	TGTGCCAGCAGCTTACGCTTGGGGAACGGTGAAGCTTTCTTT
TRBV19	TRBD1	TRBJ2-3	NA	CASSIDRGFGDTQYF	TGTGCCAGTAGTATTGACAGGGGTTTTGGGGATACGCAGTATTTT
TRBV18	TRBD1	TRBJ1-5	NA	CASSPGQGDQPQHF	TGTGCCAGCTCACCCGGACAGGGCGATCAGCCCCAGCATTTT
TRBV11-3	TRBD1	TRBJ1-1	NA	CASSLGTGVAMNTEAFF	TGTGCCAGCAGCCTGGGGACAGGGGTCGCGATGAACACTGAAGCTTTCTTT
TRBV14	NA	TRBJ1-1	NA	CASSGPRGLNTEVFF	TGTGCCAGCAGCGGACCGCGGGGCCTGAACACTGAAGTTTTCTTT
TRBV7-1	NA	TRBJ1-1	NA	CASRPQGNTEAFF	TGTGCCAGCAGACCGCAGGGAAACACTGAAGCTTTCTTT
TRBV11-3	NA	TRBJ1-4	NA	CASRRGDRLREKLFF	TGTGCCAGCAGGAGGGGGGACCGGCTAAGAGAAAAACTGTTTTTT
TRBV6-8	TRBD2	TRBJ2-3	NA	CASSALAGAPTDTQYF	TGTGCCAGCAGTGCACTAGCGGGGGCCCCCACAGATACGCAGTATTTT
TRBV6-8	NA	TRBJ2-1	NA	CASSYDSARNNEQFF	TGTGCCAGCAGTTACGACTCCGCGAGGAACAATGAGCAGTTCTTC
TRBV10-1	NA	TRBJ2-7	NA	CASSENRRAISYEQYF	TGCGCCAGCAGTGAAAATAGGCGGGCGATTTCCTACGAGCAGTACTTC
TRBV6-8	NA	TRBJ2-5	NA	CASSRKPRAETQYF	TGTGCCAGCAGTCGAAAGCCCAGGGCAGAGACCCAGTACTTC
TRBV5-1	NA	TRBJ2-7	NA	CASSQEGATYEQYF	TGCGCCAGCAGCCAAGAAGGAGCTACCTACGAGCAGTACTTC
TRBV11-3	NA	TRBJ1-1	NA	CASNITYKVKTEAFF	TGTGCCAGCAACATAACCTACAAGGTAAAGACTGAAGCTTTCTTT
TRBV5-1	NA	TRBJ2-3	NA	CASSLRTQDTDTQYF	TGCGCCAGCAGCTTAAGAACGCAAGACACAGATACGCAGTATTTT
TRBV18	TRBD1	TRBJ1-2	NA	CASSRERSGTGSGYTF	TGTGCCAGCTCACGCGAACGCTCCGGGACAGGGTCTGGCTACACCTTC
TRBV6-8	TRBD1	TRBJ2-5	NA	CASSYSARGPQTQYF	TGTGCCAGCAGTTACTCCGCTAGGGGGCCGCAGACCCAGTACTTC
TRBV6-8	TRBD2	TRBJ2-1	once	CASSYSSSGSDNEQFF	TGTGCCAGCAGTTACTCATCTAGCGGGAGCGACAATGAGCAGTTCTTC
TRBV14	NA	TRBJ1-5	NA	CVSSQAGLSQSQHF	TGTGTCAGCAGCCAAGCCGGGCTGAGTCAGTCCCAGCATTTT